These 13 T cell receptor beta chains were all obtained from the same sample, sequenced in a study of cytomegalovirus exposure and HLA in healthy donors. Amplification used 60 Vbeta primers and 13 Jbeta primers. Sequencing was performed with immunoSEQ multiplex PCR; in TCRdb, only in-frame clones are kept and a portion is missing. The sample includes some 190,000 clones, approximately 84% of them seen just once. Material: PBMCs. Receptors were obtained from a female donor in good health and CMV-seronegative.

This chain joins TRBV18 and TRBJ2-3; TRBD1 aligns across 8 bases. V lost 3 bases, J lost 1 base, and 3 bases stayed unmatched. Per germline, CDR1 KGHSH and CDR2 LQKENI. The CDR3 extends over 15 amino acids. The CDR3 nucleotides are TGTGCCAGCTCACCCCCGGGACAGGGCACAGATACGCAGTATTTT. Protein sequence: CASSPPGQGTDTQYF.

This clone was detected a few times. This chain connects TRBV6-1 to TRBJ1-5; no clear D gene. The CDR3 covers 15 residues. Trimming took off 3 bases at V and 1 base at J, with 10 bases between the two ends. From germline, CDR1 is MNHNS and CDR2 SASEGT. The DNA for the CDR3 is TGTGCCAGCAGTGATACGTGGCAGAGCAATCAGCCCCAGCATTTT. Translating gives CASSDTWQSNQPQHF.

This rearrangement joins TRBV5-4 to TRBJ2-3; a possible D gene is TRBD2 (5 bases). V was shortened by 5 bases and J by 4 bases, with 14 bases between the two germline ends. The CDR3 covers 14 residues. CDR1 and CDR2 (germline): SGHNT, YYREEE (reference sequence). In DNA form, the CDR3 reads TGTGCCAGCAGATCCACTAGTCTCTCAGATACGCAGTATTTT. Its translation is CASRSTSLSDTQYF.

A remark on this clone: Germline is not matched at one junction end, which may reflect a read error. Other DNA sequences in the sample encode the same CDR3. The chain employs TRBV14 and TRBJ1-2, with D perhaps TRBD1 (6 bases). This CDR3 is 15 amino acids long. Germline V lookup: CDR1 SGHDN, CDR2 FVKESK. CDR3 residues: CASSQDTGFIYGYTF. Written as DNA, the CDR3 is TGTGCCAGTAGCCAAGACACAGGGTTTATCTATGGCTACACCTTC.

This clone was recorded a few times. The chain joins TRBV28 to TRBJ1-2; D may be TRBD1 (6 bases). V dropped 2 bases and J dropped 5 bases, with 9 bases sitting between them. Germline values: CDR1 MDHEN, CDR2 SYDVKM. The CDR3 loop spans 13 amino acids. CDR3 DNA sequence: TGTGCCAGCAGTTTAGGGACAAATTATGGCTACACCTTC. It encodes CASSLGTNYGYTF.

The gene calls are TRBV28 and TRBJ2-7; 10 positions match TRBD1. The germline gives CDR1 MDHEN, CDR2 SYDVKM. The CDR3 is 14 amino acids. Losses at the gene ends were 11 bases for V and 5 bases for J; bases not matched to a gene: 12. In DNA form, the CDR3 reads TGTGCCGGGAGGGAAAGACAGGGGGCCCACGAGCAGTACTTC. As protein: CAGRERQGAHEQYF.

V gene TRBV6-5 combines with J gene TRBJ1-2; D is uncertain. V shed 7 bases and J shed 3 bases, with 9 bases lying between them. CDR1 and CDR2 from the germline V gene are MNHEY and SVGAGI. This CDR3 region has 12 residues. The CDR3 coding sequence is TGTGCCAGCACGGAGGTCGACTATGGCTACACCTTC. Translating gives CASTEVDYGYTF.

This chain links TRBV19 with TRBJ1-1, with D maybe TRBD1 (6 bases). Deletions cut 11 bases from V and 2 bases from J, with 15 bases between. CDR1 LNHDA and CDR2 SQIVND come from the germline V gene (reference sequence). The CDR3 contains 13 residues. The CDR3 loop is CASRTELNTEAFF. The CDR3 DNA is TGTGCCTCCCGGACAGAGCTAAACACTGAAGCTTTCTTT.

The chain employs TRBV28 and TRBJ2-5; TRBD2 matches 7 bases. V was clipped by 6 bases and J by 5 bases; unmatched bases: 6. The CDR3 spans 13 residues. In germline, CDR1 is MDHEN, CDR2 SYDVKM. The CDR3 DNA is TGTGCCAGCAGCCTGCAGGGAGGGGAGACCCAGTACTTC. Translating gives CASSLQGGETQYF.

V and J are TRBV19 and TRBJ2-1, with a tentative D call TRBD2 (5 bases). The V and J ends lost 1 base and 4 bases respectively, with 17 bases between them. The CDR3 contains 17 residues. Per the germline V gene, CDR1 is LNHDA and CDR2 is SQIVND (reference sequence). The DNA for the CDR3 is TGTGCCAGTAGTATAGCCCTGACATCCACGGGGTACAATGAGCAGTTCTTC. Amino acids: CASSIALTSTGYNEQFF.

The rearrangement joins TRBV5-1 to TRBJ2-2, with 10 bases fitting TRBD2. J was trimmed by 5 bases and V by 2 bases; bases with no gene match: 3. Germline CDR1 is SGHRS and CDR2 is YFSETQ. There are 15 residues in the CDR3. CDR3 bases: TGCGCCAGCAGCTTTCTAGCGGGAGCTACCGGGGAGCTGTTTTTT. It translates to CASSFLAGATGELFF.

In this sample, this clone turned up a few times. This chain connects TRBV19 to TRBJ1-5; D may be TRBD1 (5 bases). Deletions cut 5 bases from V and 2 bases from J, with 19 bases between. The CDR3 covers 17 residues. Germline V gene lookup returns CDR1 LNHDA and CDR2 SQIVND (reference sequence). In DNA form, the CDR3 reads TGTGCCAGTAGTCGACCCCAGGGAGGTCGAGGCAATCAGCCCCAGCATTTT. This translates into CASSRPQGGRGNQPQHF.

This clone was seen only a few times. V gene TRBV18 combines with J gene TRBJ2-7, with TRBD1 matching over 7 bases. The CDR3 spans 15 residues. CDR1 and CDR2 (germline): KGHSH, LQKENI. V dropped 6 bases and J dropped 0; count of bases not matched to a gene: 8. The CDR3 loop reads CASSDQTGSSYEQYF. The DNA of the CDR3 is TGTGCCAGCTCGGATCAGACAGGGAGCTCCTACGAGCAGTACTTC.